Sequencing of this T cell receptor (beta chain) was carried out in a study of response to subunit inactivated influenza vaccine. This clonotype was recorded a few times. TCRdb passed the RT-PCR reads through MiXCR, listing each CDR3 protein once. The sample contains about 570,000 distinct CDR3 sequences, approximately 10% of which appear only once. Deletions cut 2 bases from V and 4 bases from J, with 13 bases between. Germline assignment: CDR1 MNHEY and CDR2 SVGEGT. The CDR3 loop spans 15 amino acids. Separately, the same data were catalogued under a study of T cells expressing NK-cell markers. That paper adds: Production of TCR beta cDNA relied on 5'RACE template switching with UMIs. Researchers got TCR beta repertoires out of sorted CD3+CD56+NKG2C+, CD3+CD56+NKG2C- and CD3+CD56-NKG2C+ T cells. Seropositivity for HCMV was found in seven of the eight sequenced donors, with one seronegative. In more than 5 donors, dominant CD3+CD56+NKG2C+ clones formed roughly 1.0-7.5% of CD8+ cells.

The J gene is TRBJ2-3, the V gene TRBV6-2 or TRBV6-3, with D perhaps assigned TRBD1 or TRBD2 (5 bases each). The receptor comes from a man aged 50 or older who received an inactivated influenza vaccine. The specimen was PBMCs from blood, collected on the day of vaccination. CDR3 bases: TGTGCCAGCAGTTACGATGGGGGAGCAGCAGATACGCAGTATTTT. Protein: CASSYDGGAADTQYF.